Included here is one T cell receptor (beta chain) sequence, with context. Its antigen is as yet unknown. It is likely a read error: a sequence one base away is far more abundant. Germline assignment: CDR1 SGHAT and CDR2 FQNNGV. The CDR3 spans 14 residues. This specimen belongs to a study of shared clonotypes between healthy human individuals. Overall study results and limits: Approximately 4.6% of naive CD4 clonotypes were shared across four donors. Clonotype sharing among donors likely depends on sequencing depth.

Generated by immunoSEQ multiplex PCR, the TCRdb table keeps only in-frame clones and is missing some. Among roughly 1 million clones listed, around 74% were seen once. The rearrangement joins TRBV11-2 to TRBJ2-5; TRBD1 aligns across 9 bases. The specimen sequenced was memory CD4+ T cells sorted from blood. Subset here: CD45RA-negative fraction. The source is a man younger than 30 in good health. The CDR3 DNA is TGTGCCAACAGCTTTGGGACAGGGTCGGGGACTCAGTACTTC. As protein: CANSFGTGSGTQYF.